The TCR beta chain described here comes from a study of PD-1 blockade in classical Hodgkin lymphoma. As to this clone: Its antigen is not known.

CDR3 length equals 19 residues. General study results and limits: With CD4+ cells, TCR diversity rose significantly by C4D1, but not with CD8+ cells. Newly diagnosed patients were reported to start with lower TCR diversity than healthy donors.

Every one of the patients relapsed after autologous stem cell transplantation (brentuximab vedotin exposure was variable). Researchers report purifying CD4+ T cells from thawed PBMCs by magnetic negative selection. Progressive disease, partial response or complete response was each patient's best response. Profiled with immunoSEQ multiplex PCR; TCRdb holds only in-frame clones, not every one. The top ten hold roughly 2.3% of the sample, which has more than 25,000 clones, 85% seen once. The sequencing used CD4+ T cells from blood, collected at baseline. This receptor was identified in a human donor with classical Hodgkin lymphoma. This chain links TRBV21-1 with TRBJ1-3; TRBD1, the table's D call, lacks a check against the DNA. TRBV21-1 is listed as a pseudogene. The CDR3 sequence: CASSKATGQWLSGGNTIYF. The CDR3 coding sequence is TGTGCCAGCAGCAAAGCGACAGGACAGTGGTTGTCGGGTGGAAACACCATATATTTT.